The 29 T cell receptor beta chains below all came from one sample that was sequenced in a study of blood T cell repertoires in COVID-19. Assay: immunoSEQ multiplex PCR; the TCRdb copy retains only in-frame clones and omits some. The sample records about 220,000 clones, 65% to 90% being singletons. Material: peripheral blood. These receptor sequences come from a man between 40 and 49 years old who had recovered from COVID-19.

The V and J genes are TRBV6-4 and TRBJ1-5, with 7 positions matching TRBD1. Germline V CDR1 and CDR2: MRHNA, SNTAGT. V was pared by 3 bases and J by 6 bases, with 2 bases of the junction left unmatched. The CDR3 runs to 13 residues. The CDR3 protein is CASSEGTAQPQHF. The CDR3 region has the DNA TGTGCCAGCAGTGAAGGGACAGCTCAGCCCCAGCATTTT.

The CDR3 sequence is CATSDSSNEQFF. The DNA for the CDR3 is TGTGCCACCAGTGATAGTAGCAATGAGCAGTTCTTC. The rearrangement links TRBV24-1 to TRBJ2-1, with unresolved D. In germline, CDR1 is KGHDR, CDR2 SFDVKD. V lost 3 bases, J lost 6 bases, and 5 bases lay in between. This CDR3 has 12 residues.

The rearrangement uses TRBV4-3 and TRBJ2-2; unclear D gene. Trimming shortened V by 4 bases and J by 4 bases, and 7 bases separated the two germline ends. Per germline, CDR1 LGHNA and CDR2 YSLEER. The CDR3 contains 13 residues. In DNA, the CDR3 is TGCGCCAGCAGCCGTCTCCCCACCGGGGAGCTGTTTTTT. Amino acid sequence: CASSRLPTGELFF.

This sequence joins TRBV10-3 and TRBJ1-1; D unresolved. The CDR3 is 14 residues long. Between the trimmed V and J ends, which lost 0 bases and 4 bases, there was a span of 9 bases. Germline CDR1 is ENHRY and CDR2 is SYGVKD. The CDR3 region has the DNA TGTGCCATCAGTGAGTCGACGGGGAGCACTGAAGCTTTCTTT. Protein: CAISESTGSTEAFF.

The rearrangement joins TRBV5-1 to TRBJ2-4; no firm D call. The CDR3 extends over 12 amino acids. V was clipped by 0 bases and J by 6 bases, with 4 bases between them. From germline, CDR1 is SGHRS and CDR2 YFSETQ. CDR3 coding DNA: TGCGCCAGCAGCTTGGACAGAAACATTCAGTACTTC. Translating gives CASSLDRNIQYF.

The table lists this clone with a count of one. The V call is TRBV5-1, the J call TRBJ2-7; D is uncertain. The CDR3 extends over 15 amino acids. Germline V CDR1 and CDR2: SGHRS, YFSETQ. With 0 bases removed from V and 1 base from J, the gap between germline ends came to 11 bases. CDR3: CASSLGAGYSYEQYF. CDR3 DNA: TGCGCCAGCAGCTTGGGGGCAGGTTATTCCTACGAGCAGTACTTC. Based on the CDR3 plus reference TRBV5-1 and TRBJ2-7, the full variable domain is KAGVTQTPRYLIKTRGQQVTLSCSPISGHRSVSWYQQTPGQGLQFLFEYFSETQRNKGNFPGRFSGRQFSNSRSEMNVSTLELGDSALYLCASSLGAGYSYEQYFGPGTRLTVT.

This clone appeared a single time. The chain joins TRBV19 to TRBJ2-6; D not certain. The V and J ends lost 5 bases and 0 bases respectively, with 8 bases between them. This CDR3 comprises 15 residues. In germline, CDR1 is LNHDA, CDR2 SQIVND (reference sequence). CDR3 nucleotides: TGTGCCAGTAGTGGTACGGGCTCTGGGGCCAACGTCCTGACTTTC. Translation: CASSGTGSGANVLTF.

The CDR3 DNA follows: TGCAGCGTTGATTTGACAGGGGGCTATGGCTACACCTTC. Protein: CSVDLTGGYGYTF. This chain joins TRBV29-1 and TRBJ1-2; 9 bases are shared with TRBD1. V was clipped by 3 bases and J by 4 bases; unmatched bases: 3. Germline CDR1 is SQVTM and CDR2 is ANQGSEA. The CDR3 has 13 residues.

The V and J genes are TRBV30 and TRBJ1-2, with D hard to call. V dropped 0 bases and J dropped 3 bases, with 11 bases sitting between them. Looked up from germline, CDR1 is GTSNPN and CDR2 is SVGIG (reference sequence). The CDR3 runs 14 residues. CDR3 DNA: TGTGCCTGGAGTGTCTCGGGTCCCCACTATGGCTACACCTTC. Translated: CAWSVSGPHYGYTF.

This rearrangement joins TRBV7-2 to TRBJ2-7; D possibly corresponds to TRBD2 (6 bases). This CDR3 is built from 15 residues. Germline V gene sequence: CDR1 SGHTA, CDR2 FQGNSA. The ends were cut back, 4 bases at V and 3 bases at J, with 16 bases in the middle. The CDR3 bases are TGTGCCAGCAGCTCAGCCTCCGGGACTTACTACGAGCAGTACTTC. Amino acids: CASSSASGTYYEQYF.

V usage is TRBV5-4 and J usage is TRBJ2-5, with a tentative D call TRBD1 (6 bases). Germline assignment: CDR1 SGHNT and CDR2 YYREEE (reference sequence). Trimming shortened V by 4 bases and J by 2 bases, and 9 bases separated the two germline ends. CDR3 length: 13 residues. Here the CDR3 reads CASSHDRQETQYF. The CDR3 DNA reads as TGTGCCAGCAGCCACGACAGGCAAGAGACCCAGTACTTC.

The rearrangement links TRBV7-2 to TRBJ2-7, with a weak D call TRBD2 (5 bases). This CDR3 is built from 14 residues. V gave up 5 bases and J gave up 5 bases, with 16 bases separating them. Germline V CDR1 and CDR2: SGHTA, FQGNSA. The DNA of the CDR3 is TGTGCCAGCAGCCCCCGGGGTGGGATCCACGAGCAGTACTTC. This translates into CASSPRGGIHEQYF.

The chain carries TRBV6-5 and TRBJ2-7; tentatively, D is TRBD1 (6 bases). This CDR3 has 14 residues. The V gene lost 10 bases and the J gene lost 5 bases, with 21 bases spanning the gap. The germline V gene has CDR1 MNHEY and CDR2 SVGAGI. The DNA of the CDR3 is TGTGCCACTCAAAATGCCGGGACATTGGACGAGCAGTACTTC. As protein: CATQNAGTLDEQYF.

The V gene is TRBV11-2, the J gene TRBJ1-4; D not resolved. V gave up 3 bases and J gave up 7 bases, with 9 bases separating them. The CDR3 runs 13 residues. Per germline, CDR1 SGHAT and CDR2 FQNNGV. CDR3: CASSFSGSEKLFF. DNA of the CDR3: TGTGCCAGCAGCTTCTCGGGATCTGAAAAACTGTTTTTT.

This clone came up a few times. V gene TRBV19 combines with J gene TRBJ1-1; TRBD1 matches at 8 bases. Germline assignment: CDR1 LNHDA and CDR2 SQIVND (reference sequence). Unmatched junction bases numbered 8, after V lost 5 bases and J lost 3 bases. This CDR3 comprises 15 residues. Here the CDR3 DNA reads TGTGCCAGTAGTGCTCCGGGACAGGTATACACTGAAGCTTTCTTT. Encoded protein: CASSAPGQVYTEAFF.

In nucleotides, the CDR3 is TGCGCCAGCAACCCCATACTAGCGGGAGGTGAGACCCAGTACTTC. Translated: CASNPILAGGETQYF. V usage is TRBV5-1 and J usage is TRBJ2-5, with 12 bases that match TRBD2. V gave up 6 bases and J gave up 5 bases; unmatched junction bases: 8. The CDR3 is 15 amino acids. From germline, CDR1 is SGHRS and CDR2 YFSETQ. The entire variable domain, with the rest obtained from reference TRBV5-1 and TRBJ2-5, is as follows: KAGVTQTPRYLIKTRGQQVTLSCSPISGHRSVSWYQQTPGQGLQFLFEYFSETQRNKGNFPGRFSGRQFSNSRSEMNVSTLELGDSALYLCASNPILAGGETQYFGPGTRLLVL.

The chain is built from TRBV4-3 and TRBJ2-3; 8 bases match TRBD1. The CDR3 totals 17 residues. J was trimmed by 0 bases and V by 4 bases; bases with no gene match: 9. Germline values: CDR1 LGHNA, CDR2 YSLEER. The CDR3 nucleotides are TGCGCCAGCAGCCCACGGACAGGGAGTTCTAGCACAGATACGCAGTATTTT. As protein: CASSPRTGSSSTDTQYF.

The genes are TRBV5-4 and TRBJ2-7, with 8 bases identical to TRBD1. The CDR3 consists of 15 residues. CDR1 and CDR2 (germline): SGHNT, YYREEE (reference sequence). V lost 0 bases and J lost 3; bases outside the gene matches: 5. CDR3 sequence: CASSLGGTGGYEQYF. The CDR3, as DNA: TGTGCCAGCAGCTTGGGTGGGACAGGTGGCTACGAGCAGTACTTC.

The V gene is TRBV6-2 or TRBV6-3, the J gene TRBJ2-1; 9 nucleotides align to TRBD2. In germline, CDR1 is MNHEY, CDR2 SVGEGT. The CDR3 has 15 residues. V lost 4 bases and J lost 2; bases outside the gene matches: 3. Written as DNA, the CDR3 is TGTGCCAGCAGTTTAATAGCGGGGGCCTACAATGAGCAGTTCTTC. Amino acids: CASSLIAGAYNEQFF.

This chain joins TRBV6-1 and TRBJ1-5, with no clear D. With 3 bases removed from V and 7 bases from J, the gap between germline ends came to 7 bases. Germline V lookup: CDR1 MNHNS, CDR2 SASEGT. The CDR3 runs 12 residues. CDR3 residues: CASSDRWQPQHF. CDR3 nucleotide sequence: TGTGCCAGCAGTGACCGGTGGCAGCCCCAGCATTTT.

The chain combines TRBV4-1 with TRBJ2-7, with TRBD1 matching over 10 bases. The ends lost 2 bases at V and 3 bases at J; junction bases unmatched: 10. The CDR3 consists of 17 residues. CDR1 MGHRA and CDR2 YSYEKL come from the germline V gene. Here the CDR3 reads CASSQRGLGDRGYEQYF. CDR3 bases: TGCGCCAGCAGCCAAAGGGGACTCGGGGACAGGGGCTACGAGCAGTACTTC.

V gene TRBV13 combines with J gene TRBJ2-1, with a weak D call TRBD2 (6 bases). Germline values: CDR1 PRHDT, CDR2 FYEKMQ (reference sequence). Trimming shortened V by 0 bases and J by 10 bases, and 16 bases separated the two germline ends. The CDR3 is 15 amino acids. CDR3 DNA: TGTGCCAGCAGCTTAGGAAGGCGACTAGAGTACGAGCAGTTCTTC. This codes for CASSLGRRLEYEQFF. The full variable domain, completed using reference TRBV13 and TRBJ2-1, is AAGVIQSPRHLIKEKRETATLKCYPIPRHDTVYWYQQGPGQDPQFLISFYEKMQSDKGSIPDRFSAQQFSDYHSELNMSSLELGDSALYFCASSLGRRLEYEQFFGPGTRLTVL.

The V and J genes are TRBV5-1 and TRBJ2-3; D not resolved. V shed 4 bases and J shed 2 bases, with 14 bases lying between them. The CDR3 totals 15 residues. Germline V lookup: CDR1 SGHRS, CDR2 YFSETQ. DNA for the CDR3: TGCGCCAGCAGCGCCACACCCTCAGACACAGATACGCAGTATTTT. It encodes CASSATPSDTDTQYF.

The chain is built from TRBV25-1 and TRBJ1-6; D unresolved. Trimming took off 3 bases at V and 7 bases at J, with 13 bases between the two ends. This CDR3 spans 15 amino acids. CDR1 MGHDK and CDR2 SYGVNS come from the germline V gene. As DNA, the CDR3 is TGTGCCAGCAGTGACCTAACTTTCGGGAATTCACCCCTCCACTTT. Amino acid sequence: CASSDLTFGNSPLHF.

The rearrangement joins TRBV7-2 to TRBJ2-5, with TRBD1 matching over 9 bases. Trimming cost V 4 bases and J 5 bases; bases outside gene matches: 5. The germline V gene encodes CDR1 SGHTA and CDR2 FQGNSA. The CDR3 runs to 14 residues. The CDR3 DNA is TGTGCCAGCAGCTCGAACAGGGGGCGGGAGACCCAGTACTTC. Translation: CASSSNRGRETQYF.

The chain joins TRBV6-2 or TRBV6-3 to TRBJ2-1; D uncertain. The V gene lost 6 bases and the J gene lost 7 bases, with 10 bases spanning the gap. Germline V CDR1 and CDR2: MNHEY, SVGEGT. CDR3 length: 12 residues. This CDR3 is CASSGRLNEQFF. CDR3 DNA: TGTGCCAGCAGCGGCAGATTAAATGAGCAGTTCTTC.

The chain is built from TRBV2 and TRBJ2-3, with 9 nucleotides matching TRBD2. The CDR3 runs 15 residues. Germline V gene sequence: CDR1 SNHLY, CDR2 FYNNEI. With V trimmed by 3 bases and J by 2 bases, 3 bases remained unmatched. The CDR3 DNA follows: TGTGCCAGCAGTGAGAGGACTAGCGACACAGATACGCAGTATTTT. It yields the protein CASSERTSDTDTQYF. Combining the CDR3 with reference TRBV2 and TRBJ2-3 gives the whole variable domain EPEVTQTPSHQVTQMGQEVILRCVPISNHLYFYWYRQILGQKVEFLVSFYNNEISEKSEIFDDQFSVERPDGSNFTLKIRSTKLEDSAMYFCASSERTSDTDTQYFGPGTRLTVL.

The rearrangement uses TRBV14 and TRBJ2-3; 13 positions agree with TRBD2. With 4 bases clipped from V and 5 bases from J, the junction kept 9 bases outside the gene matches. The CDR3 extends over 17 amino acids. Germline V lookup: CDR1 SGHDN, CDR2 FVKESK. CDR3 nucleotides: TGTGCCAGCAGCCCCCGACTAGCGGGGGGCCGCTTAGATACGCAGTATTTT. It encodes CASSPRLAGGRLDTQYF.

The J gene is TRBJ2-3, the V gene TRBV4-3; D remains unclear. The CDR3 spans 16 residues. Germline-derived CDR1 and CDR2 are LGHNA and YSLEER. The V end was cut by 1 base, the J end by 0 bases, with 11 bases between. CDR3: CASSQGSAISTDTQYF. The CDR3 coding sequence is TGCGCCAGCAGCCAAGGGAGCGCGATTAGCACAGATACGCAGTATTTT.